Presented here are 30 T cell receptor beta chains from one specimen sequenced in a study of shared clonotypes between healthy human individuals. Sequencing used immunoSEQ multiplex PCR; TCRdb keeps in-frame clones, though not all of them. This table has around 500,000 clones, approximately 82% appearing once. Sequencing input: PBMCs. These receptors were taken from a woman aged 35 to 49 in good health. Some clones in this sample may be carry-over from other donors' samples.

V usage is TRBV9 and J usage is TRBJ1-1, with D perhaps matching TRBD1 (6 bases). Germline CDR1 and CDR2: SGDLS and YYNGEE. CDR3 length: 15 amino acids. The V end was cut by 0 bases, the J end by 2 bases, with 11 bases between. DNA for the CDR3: TGTGCCAGCAGCGTAGGTGGACAGCGAAACACTGAAGCTTTCTTT. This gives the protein CASSVGGQRNTEAFF.

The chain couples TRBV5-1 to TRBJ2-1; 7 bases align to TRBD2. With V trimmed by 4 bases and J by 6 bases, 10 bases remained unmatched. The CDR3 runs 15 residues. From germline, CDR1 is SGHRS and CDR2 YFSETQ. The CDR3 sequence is CASSITSVGGNEQFF. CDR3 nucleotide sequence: TGCGCCAGCAGCATAACTAGCGTTGGTGGCAATGAGCAGTTCTTC.

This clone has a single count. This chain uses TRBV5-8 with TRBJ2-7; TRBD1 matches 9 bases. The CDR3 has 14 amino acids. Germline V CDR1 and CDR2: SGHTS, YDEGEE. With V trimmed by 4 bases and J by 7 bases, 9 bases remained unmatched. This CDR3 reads CASSGRDRAGEQYF. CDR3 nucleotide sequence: TGTGCCAGCAGCGGCCGGGACAGGGCGGGAGAGCAGTACTTC.

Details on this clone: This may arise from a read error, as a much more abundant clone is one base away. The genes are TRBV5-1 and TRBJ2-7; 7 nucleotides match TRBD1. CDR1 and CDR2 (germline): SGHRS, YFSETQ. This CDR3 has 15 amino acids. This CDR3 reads CASSPRSDRVYEQHF. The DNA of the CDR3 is TGCGCCAGCAGCCCCAGATCCGACAGGGTATACGAGCAGCACTTC.

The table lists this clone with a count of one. CDR3 sequence reads: CASSLLAGDTGEQFF. Here the CDR3 DNA reads TGTGCCAGCAGTCTTCTAGCGGGAGACACCGGGGAGCAGTTCTTC. This chain connects TRBV28 to TRBJ2-1; 10 bases fit TRBD2. This CDR3 is 15 amino acids long. J gave up 10 bases and V 5 bases, and 11 bases lay outside the gene matches. The germline V gene has CDR1 MDHEN and CDR2 SYDVKM.

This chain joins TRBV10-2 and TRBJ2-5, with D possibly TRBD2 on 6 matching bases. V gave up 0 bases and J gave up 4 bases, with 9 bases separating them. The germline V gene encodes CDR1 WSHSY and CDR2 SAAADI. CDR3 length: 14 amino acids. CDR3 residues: CASSESVGGETQYF. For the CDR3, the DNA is TGCGCCAGCAGTGAGTCCGTCGGGGGAGAGACCCAGTACTTC.

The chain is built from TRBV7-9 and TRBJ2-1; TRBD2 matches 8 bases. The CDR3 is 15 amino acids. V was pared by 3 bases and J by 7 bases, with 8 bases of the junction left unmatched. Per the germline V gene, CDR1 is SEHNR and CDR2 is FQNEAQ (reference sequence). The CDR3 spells CASSFTGGPGNEQFF. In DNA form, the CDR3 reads TGTGCCAGCAGCTTTACGGGAGGGCCGGGTAATGAGCAGTTCTTC. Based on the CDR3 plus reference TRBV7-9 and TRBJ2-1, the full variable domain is DTGVSQNPRHKITKRGQNVTFRCDPISEHNRLYWYRQTLGQGPEFLTYFQNEAQLEKSRLLSDRFSAERPKGSFSTLEIQRTEQGDSAMYLCASSFTGGPGNEQFFGPGTRLTVL.

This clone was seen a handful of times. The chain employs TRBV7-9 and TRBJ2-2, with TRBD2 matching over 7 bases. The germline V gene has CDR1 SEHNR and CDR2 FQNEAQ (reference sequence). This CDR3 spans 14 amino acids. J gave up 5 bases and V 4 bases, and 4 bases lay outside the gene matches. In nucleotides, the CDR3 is TGTGCCAGCAGCTCGGGAGGAATTACCGGGGAGCTGTTTTTT. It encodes CASSSGGITGELFF.

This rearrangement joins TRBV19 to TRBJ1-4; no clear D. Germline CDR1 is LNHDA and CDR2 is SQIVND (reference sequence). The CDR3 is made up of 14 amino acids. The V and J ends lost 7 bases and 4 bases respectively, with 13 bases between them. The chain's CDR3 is CASKPGPNNEKLFF. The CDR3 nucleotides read TGTGCCAGTAAGCCCGGCCCGAATAATGAAAAACTGTTTTTT.

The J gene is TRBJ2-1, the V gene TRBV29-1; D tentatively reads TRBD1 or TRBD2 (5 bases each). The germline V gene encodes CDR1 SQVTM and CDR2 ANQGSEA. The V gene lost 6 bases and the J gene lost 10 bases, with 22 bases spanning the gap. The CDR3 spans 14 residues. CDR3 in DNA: TGCAGCGTACAGCGCGGCGGGCCCTGGGGCGAGCAGTTCTTC. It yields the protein CSVQRGGPWGEQFF.

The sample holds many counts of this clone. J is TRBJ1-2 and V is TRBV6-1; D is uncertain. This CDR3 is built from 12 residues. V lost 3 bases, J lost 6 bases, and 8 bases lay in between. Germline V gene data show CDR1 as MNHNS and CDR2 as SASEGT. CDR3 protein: CASSEGIDGYTF. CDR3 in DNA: TGTGCCAGCAGTGAGGGTATCGATGGCTACACCTTC.

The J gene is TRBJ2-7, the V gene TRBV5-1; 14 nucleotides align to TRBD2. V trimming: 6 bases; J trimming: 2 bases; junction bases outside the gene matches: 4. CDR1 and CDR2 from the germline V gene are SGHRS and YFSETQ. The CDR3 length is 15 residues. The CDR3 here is CASTVTSGRAYEQYF. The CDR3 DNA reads TGCGCCAGCACTGTGACTAGCGGGAGGGCCTACGAGCAGTACTTC.

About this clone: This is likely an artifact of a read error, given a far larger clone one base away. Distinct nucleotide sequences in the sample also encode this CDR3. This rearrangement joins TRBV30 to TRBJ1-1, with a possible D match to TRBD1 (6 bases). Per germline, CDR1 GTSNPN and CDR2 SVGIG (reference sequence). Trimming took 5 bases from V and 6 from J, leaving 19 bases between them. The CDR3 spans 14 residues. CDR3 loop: CAWDNTGGAPEAFF. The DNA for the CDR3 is TGTGCCTGGGACAACACTGGGGGGGCTCCTGAAGCTTTCTTT.

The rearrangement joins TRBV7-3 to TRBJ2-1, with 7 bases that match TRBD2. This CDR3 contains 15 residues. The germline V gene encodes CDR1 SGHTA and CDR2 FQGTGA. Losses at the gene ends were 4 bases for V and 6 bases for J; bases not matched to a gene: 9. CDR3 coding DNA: TGTGCCAGCAGCTCCGGACTAGTTGGGTCCAATGAGCAGTTCTTC. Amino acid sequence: CASSSGLVGSNEQFF.

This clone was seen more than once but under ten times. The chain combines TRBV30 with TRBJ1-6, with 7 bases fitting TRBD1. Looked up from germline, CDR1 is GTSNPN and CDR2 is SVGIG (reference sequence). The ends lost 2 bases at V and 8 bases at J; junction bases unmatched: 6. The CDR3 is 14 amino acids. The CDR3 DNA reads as TGTGCCTGGAGTTACAGGGGAGTATATTCACCCCTCCACTTT. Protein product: CAWSYRGVYSPLHF.

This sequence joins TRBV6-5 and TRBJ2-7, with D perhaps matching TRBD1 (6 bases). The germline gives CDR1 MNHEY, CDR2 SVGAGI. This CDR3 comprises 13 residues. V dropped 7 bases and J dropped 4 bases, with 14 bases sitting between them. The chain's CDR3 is CASTYARGYEQYF. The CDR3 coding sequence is TGTGCCAGCACCTATGCTAGGGGGTACGAGCAGTACTTC.

The CDR3 protein is CASSVGVGAGTDTQYF. DNA for the CDR3: TGTGCCAGCAGCGTAGGGGTGGGAGCGGGCACAGATACGCAGTATTTT. The V and J genes are TRBV9 and TRBJ2-3; possibly TRBD2 for D (5 bases). Trimming pared 0 bases from V and 1 base from J, leaving 12 bases between. The CDR3 has 16 amino acids. Germline V lookup: CDR1 SGDLS, CDR2 YYNGEE.

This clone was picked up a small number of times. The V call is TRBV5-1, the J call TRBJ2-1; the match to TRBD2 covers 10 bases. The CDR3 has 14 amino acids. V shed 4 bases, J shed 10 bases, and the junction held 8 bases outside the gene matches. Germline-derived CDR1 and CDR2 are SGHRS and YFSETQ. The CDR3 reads CASSVASGSREQFF. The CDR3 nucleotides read TGCGCCAGCAGCGTGGCTAGCGGGAGTAGAGAGCAGTTCTTC.

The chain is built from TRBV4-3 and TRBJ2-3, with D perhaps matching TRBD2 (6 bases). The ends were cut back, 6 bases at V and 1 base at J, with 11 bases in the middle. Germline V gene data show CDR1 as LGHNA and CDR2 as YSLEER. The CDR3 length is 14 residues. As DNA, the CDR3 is TGCGCCAGCAGGGCCAGGGAGGGCACAGATACGCAGTATTTT. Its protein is CASRAREGTDTQYF.

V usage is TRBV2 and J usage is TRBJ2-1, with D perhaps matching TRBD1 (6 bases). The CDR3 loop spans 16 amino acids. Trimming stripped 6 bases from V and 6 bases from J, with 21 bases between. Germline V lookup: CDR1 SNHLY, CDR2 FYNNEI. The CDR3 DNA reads TGTGCCAGCAGAATGATCAGGGGCGTTTGGGTCAATGAGCAGTTCTTC. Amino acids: CASRMIRGVWVNEQFF.

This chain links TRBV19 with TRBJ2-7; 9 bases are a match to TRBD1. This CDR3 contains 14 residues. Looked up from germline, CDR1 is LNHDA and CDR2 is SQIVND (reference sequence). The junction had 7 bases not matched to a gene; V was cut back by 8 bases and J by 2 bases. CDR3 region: CASGRQGDPYEQYF. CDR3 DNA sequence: TGTGCCAGTGGGAGACAGGGGGATCCCTACGAGCAGTACTTC.

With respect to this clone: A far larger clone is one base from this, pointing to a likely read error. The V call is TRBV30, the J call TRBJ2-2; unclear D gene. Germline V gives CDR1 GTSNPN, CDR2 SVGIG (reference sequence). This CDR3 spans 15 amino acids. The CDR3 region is CVWSVKPRDTGELFF. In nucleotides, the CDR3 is TGTGTCTGGAGTGTAAAACCCCGGGACACCGGGGAGCTGTTTTTT.

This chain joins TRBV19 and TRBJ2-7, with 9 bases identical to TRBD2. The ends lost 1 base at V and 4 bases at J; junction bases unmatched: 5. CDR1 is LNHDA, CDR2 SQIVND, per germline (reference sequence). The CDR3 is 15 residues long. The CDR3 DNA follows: TGTGCCAGTAGTATAGGGCCTAGCGGGACATACGAGCAGTACTTC. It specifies CASSIGPSGTYEQYF. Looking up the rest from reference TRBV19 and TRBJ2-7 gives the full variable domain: DGGITQSPKYLFRKEGQNVTLSCEQNLNHDAMYWYRQDPGQGLRLIYYSQIVNDFQKGDIAEGYSVSREKKESFPLTVTSAQKNPTAFYLCASSIGPSGTYEQYFGPGTRLTVT.

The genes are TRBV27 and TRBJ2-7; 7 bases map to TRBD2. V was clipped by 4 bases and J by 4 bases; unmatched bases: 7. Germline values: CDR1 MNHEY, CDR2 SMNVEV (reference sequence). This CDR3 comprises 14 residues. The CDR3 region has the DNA TGTGCCAGCAGTTCCGGACTAGTGAGGTACGAGCAGTACTTC. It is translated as CASSSGLVRYEQYF.

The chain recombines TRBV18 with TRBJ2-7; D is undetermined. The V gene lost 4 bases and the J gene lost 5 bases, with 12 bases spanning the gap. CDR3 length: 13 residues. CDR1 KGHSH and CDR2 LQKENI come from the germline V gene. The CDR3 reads CASSQEGQDEQYF. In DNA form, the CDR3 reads TGTGCCAGCTCACAGGAAGGGCAGGACGAGCAGTACTTC.

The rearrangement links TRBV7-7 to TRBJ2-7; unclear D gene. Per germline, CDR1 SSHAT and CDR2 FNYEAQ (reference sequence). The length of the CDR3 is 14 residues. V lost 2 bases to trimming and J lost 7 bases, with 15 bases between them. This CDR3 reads CASSLSTDIGEQYF. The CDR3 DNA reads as TGTGCCAGCAGCTTATCAACGGATATTGGGGAGCAGTACTTC.

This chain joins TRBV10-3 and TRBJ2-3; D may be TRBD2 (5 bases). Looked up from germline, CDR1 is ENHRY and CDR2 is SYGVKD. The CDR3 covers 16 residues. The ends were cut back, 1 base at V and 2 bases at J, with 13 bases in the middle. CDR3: CAISELERSNTDTQYF. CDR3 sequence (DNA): TGTGCCATCAGTGAGTTGGAGCGGTCCAACACAGATACGCAGTATTTT.

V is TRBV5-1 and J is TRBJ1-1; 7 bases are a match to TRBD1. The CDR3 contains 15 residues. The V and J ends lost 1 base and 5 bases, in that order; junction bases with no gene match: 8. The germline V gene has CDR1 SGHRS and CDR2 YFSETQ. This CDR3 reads CASSLIEGAGTEAFF. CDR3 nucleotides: TGCGCCAGCAGCTTGATCGAGGGGGCAGGAACTGAAGCTTTCTTT.

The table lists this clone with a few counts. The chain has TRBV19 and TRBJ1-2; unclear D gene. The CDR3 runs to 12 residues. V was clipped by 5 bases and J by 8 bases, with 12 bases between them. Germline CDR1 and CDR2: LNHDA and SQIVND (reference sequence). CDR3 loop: CASSVREGGYTF. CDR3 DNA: TGTGCCAGTAGTGTCCGGGAGGGCGGCTACACCTTC.

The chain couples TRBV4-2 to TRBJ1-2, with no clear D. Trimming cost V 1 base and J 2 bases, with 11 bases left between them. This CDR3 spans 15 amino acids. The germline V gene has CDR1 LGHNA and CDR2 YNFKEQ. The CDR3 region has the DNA TGTGCCAGCAGCCAAGGTCGGAGAACAAACTATGGCTACACCTTC. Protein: CASSQGRRTNYGYTF.